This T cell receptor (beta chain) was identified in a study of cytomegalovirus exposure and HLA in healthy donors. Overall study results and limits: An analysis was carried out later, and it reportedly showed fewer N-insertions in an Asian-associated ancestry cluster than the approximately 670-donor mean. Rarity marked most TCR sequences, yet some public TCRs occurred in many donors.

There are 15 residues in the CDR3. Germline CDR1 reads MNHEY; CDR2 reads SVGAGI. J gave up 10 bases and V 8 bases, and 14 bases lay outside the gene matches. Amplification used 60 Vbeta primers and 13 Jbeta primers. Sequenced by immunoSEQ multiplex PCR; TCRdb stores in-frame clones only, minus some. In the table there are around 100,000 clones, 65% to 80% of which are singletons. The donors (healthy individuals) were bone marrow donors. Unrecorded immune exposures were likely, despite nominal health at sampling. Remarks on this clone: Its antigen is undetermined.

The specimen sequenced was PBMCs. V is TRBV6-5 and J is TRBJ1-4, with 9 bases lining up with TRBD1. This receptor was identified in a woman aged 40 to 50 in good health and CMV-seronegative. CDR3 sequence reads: CASGMSGTGRVKLFF. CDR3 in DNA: TGTGCCAGCGGGATGAGTGGGACAGGGAGGGTAAAACTGTTTTTT.